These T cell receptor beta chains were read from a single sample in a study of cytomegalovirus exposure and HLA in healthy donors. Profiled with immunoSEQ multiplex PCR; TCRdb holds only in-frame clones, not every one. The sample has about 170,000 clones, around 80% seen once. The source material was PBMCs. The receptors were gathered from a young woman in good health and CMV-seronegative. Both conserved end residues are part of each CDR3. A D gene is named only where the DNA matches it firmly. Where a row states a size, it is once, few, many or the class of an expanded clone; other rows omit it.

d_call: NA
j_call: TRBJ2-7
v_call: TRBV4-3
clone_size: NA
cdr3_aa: CARKRSEQYF
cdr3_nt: TGCGCCAGGAAGAGATCCGAGCAGTACTTC

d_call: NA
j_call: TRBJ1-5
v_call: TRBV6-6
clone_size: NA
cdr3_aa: CASSPPDRPQHF
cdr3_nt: TGTGCCAGCAGCCCCCCCGATAGGCCCCAGCATTTT

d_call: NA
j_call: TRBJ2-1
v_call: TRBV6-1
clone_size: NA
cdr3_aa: CASSGAGFDNEQFF
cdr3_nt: TGTGCCAGCAGTGGGGCGGGTTTCGACAATGAGCAGTTCTTC

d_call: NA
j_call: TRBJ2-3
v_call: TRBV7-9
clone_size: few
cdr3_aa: CASSSRTSITDTQYF
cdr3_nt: TGTGCCAGCAGCTCGCGGACTTCGATCACAGATACGCAGTATTTT

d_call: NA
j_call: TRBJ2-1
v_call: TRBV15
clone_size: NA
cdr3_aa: CATSVDPPGSSYNEQFF
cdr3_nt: TGTGCCACCAGCGTCGACCCTCCCGGGAGCTCCTACAATGAGCAGTTCTTC

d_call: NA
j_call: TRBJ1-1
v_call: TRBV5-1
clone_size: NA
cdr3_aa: CASSSAVGPRNTEAFF
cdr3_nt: TGCGCCAGCAGCTCGGCGGTGGGTCCGAGGAACACTGAAGCTTTCTTT

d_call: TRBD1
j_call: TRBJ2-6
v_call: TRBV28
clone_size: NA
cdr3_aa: CASSATGQGAHGANVLTF
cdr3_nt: TGTGCCAGCAGCGCGACGGGACAGGGGGCCCATGGGGCCAACGTCCTGACTTTC

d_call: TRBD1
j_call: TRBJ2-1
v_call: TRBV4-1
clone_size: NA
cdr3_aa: CASSQVVGQGEQFF
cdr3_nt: TGCGCCAGCAGCCAAGTGGTAGGACAGGGTGAGCAGTTCTTC

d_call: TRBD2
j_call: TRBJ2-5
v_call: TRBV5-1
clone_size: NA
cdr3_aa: CASSLGGSAETQYF
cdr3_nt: TGCGCCAGCAGCTTGGGCGGGAGCGCGGAGACCCAGTACTTC

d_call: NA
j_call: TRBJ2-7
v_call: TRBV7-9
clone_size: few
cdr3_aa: CASSLRQDTYEQYF
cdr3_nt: TGTGCCAGCAGCTTACGACAGGATACCTACGAGCAGTACTTC